This TCR beta chain was found in a study of blood T cell repertoires in COVID-19. Here immunoSEQ multiplex PCR was the method, and the copy in TCRdb shows in-frame clones only, minus some. The sample lists 100,000 to 110,000 clones; approximately 87% were seen once. Germline assignment: CDR1 MGHDK and CDR2 SYGVNS. The V end lost 2 bases, the J end lost 5 bases, and 9 bases lay between the germline ends. The CDR3 extends over 13 amino acids. The gene calls are TRBV25-1 and TRBJ1-2; D call uncertain. The TCR sequence derives from a human donor in a cohort sampled during active COVID-19. The sample comprised peripheral blood. The CDR3 loop is CASSEQRGYGYTF. Here the CDR3 DNA reads TGTGCCAGCAGTGAACAGCGAGGGTATGGCTACACCTTC.